This T cell receptor (beta chain) originates from a study of cytomegalovirus exposure and HLA in healthy donors (dated by TCRdb to about 2017). Study-wide context: In an earlier analysis of roughly 500 of the donors, 276 Gb of sequence data and approximately 120 million unique TCR beta sequences from 150 million to 200 million T cells were reported. An early release covering roughly 600 HLA-typed donors comprised about 290 gigabases of sequencing data and 85 million to 100 million unique TCR sequences. Of the approximately 400 genotyped donors, approximately 80% fell in the genetic ancestry cluster associated with self-reported Caucasian donors. The study aimed to test whether cataloging public T cell receptors could reveal signatures of past pathogen exposure. The study used immunosequencing to profile the T cell repertoires of approximately 690 subjects and linked those repertoires to cytomegalovirus serostatus. Besides the first cohort of approximately 670 subjects, a separate validation cohort made up of over a hundred different subjects was used. The study combined high-throughput TCR immunosequencing, statistical association of individual TCRs with disease status, and machine learning to predict cytomegalovirus infection status. A later analysis re-examined previously published TCR beta repertoires from about 670 donors and added high-resolution HLA genotyping to investigate patterns of TCR occurrence. The later analysis used no new phenotypic data to find candidate immune exposures, relying instead on TCR beta sequences and their occurrence across donors. To decide whether each TCR beta V gene segment behaved as functional or pseudogenic, an earlier analysis of approximately 590 of the donors relied on high-throughput TCR beta sequencing. Donor age, sex, ethnicity and CMV serostatus were collected together with the repertoire data. A later genetic analysis took genome-wide SNP genotypes for about three fifths of the 666 donors and used that subset as a discovery cohort. Every discovery cohort repertoire had been produced on one sequencing platform. HLA typing covered class I and class II loci at four-digit resolution. Typing coverage differed by locus: A, B, C, DRB1 and DQB1 were typed in roughly 629-630 donors, DQA1 in 500 to 550, DPA1 in around 600, and DPB1 in 400 to 480. A few DR-DQ haplotypes were treated as single units for association and clustering because of strong linkage in the cohort. Among over 350 genotyped donors of the cohort, an average of around 240,000 unique TCR beta nucleotide sequences were sequenced per donor, roughly a sixth of them non-productive. What the authors observed across the whole study: According to a later genetic analysis, donors in an Asian-associated ancestry cluster had fewer N-insertions in productive TCRs than the approximately 670-donor mean. A few of the identified cytomegalovirus-associated TCR beta chains were confirmed in vitro to be specific for cytomegalovirus antigens. In a later analysis, some 17,000 TCR beta sequences were associated with specific HLA alleles at a false discovery rate of 0.05. Assigning TCR associations to individual alleles was difficult when HLA alleles, especially DR and DQ, strongly co-occurred. According to the authors, the approach could potentially be generalized to other disease states and immunological phenotypes. Because the 87-base-pair reads could not distinguish some IMGT-functional V segments, including TRBV6-2 and TRBV6-3, those segments were excluded. The study listed 150 to 200 TCR beta chains as associated with cytomegalovirus. The classifier was reported to diagnose cytomegalovirus status with high specificity and sensitivity in both the original and validation cohorts. Most CMV-associated TCR beta chains appeared to be HLA-restricted in a later analysis, and the HLA associations seemed to be driven largely by CMV exposure. Most TCR sequences were seen in very few donors, while some public TCRs were found in many individuals. In this cohort, only TCR beta chains were sequenced, and detectable features were limited by the absence of alpha or paired-chain data. The earlier analysis of 587 of the donors excluded 15 to 20 rarely observed V segments, including chromosome 9 orphons, because counts were too low. In an earlier analysis of about 600 of the donors, most TCR beta V segments appeared in productive rearrangements about 90% or about 30% of the time, broadly matching IMGT annotations. Correlated functional status among segregating V segments might be attributable to linkage disequilibrium, but an unknown experimental factor could not be ruled out. In a later analysis, HLA-associated TCR beta chains showed more clonal expansion and lower generation probabilities than non-associated chains that were equally common. For the cohort, immune exposure information was limited to CMV serostatus. According to a later analysis, TCR association rates differed among HLA loci, with DRB1 alleles showing the most associated TCRs and HLA-C alleles showing the fewest. Sequencing depth was assumed to be roughly uniform across donors in the presence/absence analyses, though that assumption may not hold. V-gene and J-gene trimming of TCR beta chains was associated with a missense DCLRE1C variant in a later genetic analysis, and the association was replicated in an independent cohort. A group of highly shared sequence variants was considered likely to be a technical artifact of the sequencing pipeline. A later analysis reported that several top co-occurrence clusters appeared linked to parvovirus B19, influenza, CMV and Epstein-Barr virus. A further reported finding was that TCR beta sequences accurately predicted the HLA-A and HLA-B alleles for most subjects in the first cohort. Because HLA typing was unavailable for some donors at each locus, only the typed subset was used in association tests.

There are 14 amino acids in the CDR3, from cysteine to phenylalanine inclusive. Of the read, only the CDR3 DNA is kept; its 42 bases are in frame from base 1. V is clipped by 2 bases and J by 1 base, and the sequence between their germline boundaries is 10 bases long. CDR1 SGHNT and CDR2 YYREEE were looked up in the germline V gene (reference sequence). The method behind the library was the immunoSEQ multiplex PCR assay. For the multiplex PCR, a mixture combining 60 forward primers for TCR Vbeta segments and 13 reverse primers for TCR Jbeta segments was used. The CDR3 region of rearranged TCR beta genes was amplified from genomic DNA by a multiplex PCR assay. Amplified TCR beta libraries were sequenced as 87-base-pair reads on the Illumina HiSeq System. The original methods were these. A later analysis counted some 74 million unique TCR beta chains across the 500 to 850 repertoires, and some 11 million of these chains were shared by at least two donors. Raw reads were error-corrected and collapsed into unique sequences by a nearest-neighbor algorithm in which closely related sequences were merged to remove PCR and sequencing errors. To assign V, D and J gene segments, CDR3 sequences were aligned to IMGT reference sequences. Each retained sequence needed at least a six-nucleotide match to both a V gene segment and a J gene segment. A rearrangement was called productive if the CDR3 had no stop codons and remained in frame with V and J, and every other rearrangement was called non-productive. Following IMGT convention, CDR3 was defined as the stretch from the second conserved V-encoded cysteine to the conserved J-encoded phenylalanine. In an earlier analysis of just under 600 of the donors, sequences lacking an unambiguous match to a single V gene segment were excluded. An earlier analysis of a few hundred of the donors called V segments functional above 56.7% productive rearrangements and segregating when the between-donor standard deviation exceeded 5%. A statistical classification framework was developed to diagnose cytomegalovirus status using the catalog of TCR beta chain sequences. V and J gene assignment, in a later analysis, came from comparing TCR nucleotide sequences with IMGT/GENE-DB human TR gene sequences. In a later analysis, CDR3 sequences and most-parsimonious VDJ recombination scenarios were assigned using the TCRdist pipeline. A later analysis defined each TCR beta chain by its CDR3 amino acid sequence plus V-gene family, and excluded reads lacking a unique V-gene family. In a later analysis, approximately 640 highly shared, low-generation-probability nucleotide sequences were removed to address suspected cross-contamination and a sequencing artifact. In a later analysis, a clonal expansion index for each public chain was calculated from normalized within-repertoire ranks of inferred template counts. In a later analysis, generation probabilities were computed with a VDJ recombination model fitted to out-of-frame rearrangements, and the resulting probabilities were checked against IGoR. Hypergeometric tests were used in a later analysis to score TCR-TCR, TCR-HLA and TCR-CMV co-occurrence, with a repertoire-size bias correction applied to the TCR pairs. A later analysis estimated false discovery rates by permuting HLA or CMV assignments 20 times. A later analysis grouped co-occurring TCRs with DBSCAN, adding TCRdist sequence similarity when clustering within HLA-allele-positive subsets. Repertoires with fewer than 30,000 or more than 120,000 public chains, plus five repertoires with anomalous nucleotide sharing, were excluded from co-occurrence clustering. The source is immuneACCESS, and TCRdb retained only in-frame sequences with V and J called. Part of the clones is not carried over; for the studies checked, unresolved V genes explain less than half of this, and the remainder is unexplained. V, J and clone size are those of that table, while D and trimming were read from the DNA. This sample holds about 130,000 clones; approximately 80% were observed only once. Jointly, the top ten make up roughly 2.3% of the sample.

Of note for this clone: Its antigen remains unidentified. No base quality values were provided; no much bigger clone lies one nucleotide off.

The cohort consisted of 650 to 700 healthy bone marrow donors. All cohort members were sampled while nominally healthy, although unrecorded immune exposures were likely present. The donor was CMV seronegative and was included in the group of approximately 350 seronegative cohort members. A peripheral blood sample was collected from each donor, and TCR beta sequencing was performed on peripheral blood mononuclear cells. The Qiagen DNeasy Blood Extraction Kit was used to extract genomic DNA from the blood cell samples. The sequenced material came from PBMCs. The sequence was obtained from a man under 40 in good health and CMV-seronegative. The chain links TRBV5-4 with TRBJ2-7; the D gene is perhaps TRBD2, on 6 matching bases. CDR3 sequence: CASSLDSGSYEQYF. The DNA is TGTGCCAGCAGCTTAGATAGCGGTTCCTACGAGCAGTACTTC.